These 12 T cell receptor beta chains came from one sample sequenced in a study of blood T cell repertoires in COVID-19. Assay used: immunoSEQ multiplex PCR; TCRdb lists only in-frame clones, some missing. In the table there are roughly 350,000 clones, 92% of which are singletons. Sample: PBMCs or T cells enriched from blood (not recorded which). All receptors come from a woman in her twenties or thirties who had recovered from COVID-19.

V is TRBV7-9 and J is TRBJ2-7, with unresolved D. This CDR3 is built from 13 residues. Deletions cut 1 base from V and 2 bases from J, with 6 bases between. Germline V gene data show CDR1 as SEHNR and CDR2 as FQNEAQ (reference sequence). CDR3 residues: CASSLVQPYEQYF. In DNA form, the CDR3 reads TGTGCCAGCAGCTTAGTACAGCCCTACGAGCAGTACTTC.

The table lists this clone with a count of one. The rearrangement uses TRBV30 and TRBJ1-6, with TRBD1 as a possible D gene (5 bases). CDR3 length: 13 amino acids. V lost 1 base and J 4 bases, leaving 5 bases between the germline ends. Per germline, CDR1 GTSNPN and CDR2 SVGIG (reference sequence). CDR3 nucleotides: TGTGCCTGGAGTGAGGGGTATAATTCACCCCTCCACTTT. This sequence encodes CAWSEGYNSPLHF.

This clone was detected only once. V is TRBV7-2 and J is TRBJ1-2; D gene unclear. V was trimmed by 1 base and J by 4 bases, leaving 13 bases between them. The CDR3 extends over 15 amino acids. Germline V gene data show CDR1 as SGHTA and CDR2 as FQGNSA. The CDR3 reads CASSLDGGGIYGYTF. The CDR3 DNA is TGTGCCAGCAGCTTAGATGGAGGTGGGATCTATGGCTACACCTTC.

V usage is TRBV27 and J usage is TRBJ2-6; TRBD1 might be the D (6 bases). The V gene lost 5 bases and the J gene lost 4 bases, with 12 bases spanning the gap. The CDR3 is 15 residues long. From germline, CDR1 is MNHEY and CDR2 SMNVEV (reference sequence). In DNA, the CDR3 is TGTGCCAGCAGTCCAGGGGTGACGGGGGCCAACGTCCTGACTTTC. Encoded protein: CASSPGVTGANVLTF.

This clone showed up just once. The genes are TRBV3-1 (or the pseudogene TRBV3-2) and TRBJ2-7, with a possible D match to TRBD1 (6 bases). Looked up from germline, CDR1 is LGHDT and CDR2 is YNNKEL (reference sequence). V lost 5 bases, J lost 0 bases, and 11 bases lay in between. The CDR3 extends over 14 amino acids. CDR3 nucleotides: TGTGCCAGCAGCACGGACAGTATCTCCTACGAGCAGTACTTC. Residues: CASSTDSISYEQYF.

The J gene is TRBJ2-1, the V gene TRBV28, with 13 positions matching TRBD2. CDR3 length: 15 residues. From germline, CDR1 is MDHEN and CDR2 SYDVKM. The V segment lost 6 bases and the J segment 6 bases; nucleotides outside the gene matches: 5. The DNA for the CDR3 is TGTGCCAGCAGCCTACTAGCGGGAGGGTTCAATGAGCAGTTCTTC. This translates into CASSLLAGGFNEQFF. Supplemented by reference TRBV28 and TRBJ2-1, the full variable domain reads DVKVTQSSRYLVKRTGEKVFLECVQDMDHENMFWYRQDPGLGLRLIYFSYDVKMKEKGDIPEGYSVSREKKERFSLILESASTNQTSMYLCASSLLAGGFNEQFFGPGTRLTVL.

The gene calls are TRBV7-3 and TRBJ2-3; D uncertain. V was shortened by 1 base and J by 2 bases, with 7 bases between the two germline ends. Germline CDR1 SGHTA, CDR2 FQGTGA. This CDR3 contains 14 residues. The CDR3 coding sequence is TGTGCCAGCAGCTTAAATGCAGTCACAGATACGCAGTATTTT. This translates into CASSLNAVTDTQYF.

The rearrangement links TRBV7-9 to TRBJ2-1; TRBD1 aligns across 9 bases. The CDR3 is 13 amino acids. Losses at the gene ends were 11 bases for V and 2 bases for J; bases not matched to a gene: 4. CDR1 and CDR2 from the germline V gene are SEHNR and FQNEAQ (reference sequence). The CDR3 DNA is TGTGCCCGCGGACAGGGGACCTACAATGAGCAGTTCTTC. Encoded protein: CARGQGTYNEQFF.

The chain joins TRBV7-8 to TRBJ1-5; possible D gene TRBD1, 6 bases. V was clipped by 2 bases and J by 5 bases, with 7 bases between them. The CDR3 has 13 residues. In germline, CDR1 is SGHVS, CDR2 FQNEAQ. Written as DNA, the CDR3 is TGTGCCAGCAGCTTAACAGGGCATCAGCCCCAGCATTTT. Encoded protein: CASSLTGHQPQHF.

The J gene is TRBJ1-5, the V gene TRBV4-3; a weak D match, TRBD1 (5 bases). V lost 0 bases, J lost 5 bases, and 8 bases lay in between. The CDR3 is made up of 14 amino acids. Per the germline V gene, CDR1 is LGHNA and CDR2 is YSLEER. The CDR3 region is CASSQDRGYQPQHF. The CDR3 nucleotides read TGCGCCAGCAGCCAAGACCGGGGGTATCAGCCCCAGCATTTT.

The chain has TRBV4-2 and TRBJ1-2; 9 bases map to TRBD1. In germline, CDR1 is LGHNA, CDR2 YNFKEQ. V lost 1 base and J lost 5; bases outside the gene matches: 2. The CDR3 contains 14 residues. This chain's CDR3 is CASSQGDRAYGYTF. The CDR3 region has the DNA TGTGCCAGCAGCCAAGGGGACAGGGCTTATGGCTACACCTTC.

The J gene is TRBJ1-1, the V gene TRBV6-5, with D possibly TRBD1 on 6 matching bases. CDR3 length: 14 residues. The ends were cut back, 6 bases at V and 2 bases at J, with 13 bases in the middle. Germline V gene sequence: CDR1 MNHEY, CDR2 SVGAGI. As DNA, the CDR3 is TGTGCCAGCAGAGGACAGCTCATAAACACTGAAGCTTTCTTT. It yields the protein CASRGQLINTEAFF.